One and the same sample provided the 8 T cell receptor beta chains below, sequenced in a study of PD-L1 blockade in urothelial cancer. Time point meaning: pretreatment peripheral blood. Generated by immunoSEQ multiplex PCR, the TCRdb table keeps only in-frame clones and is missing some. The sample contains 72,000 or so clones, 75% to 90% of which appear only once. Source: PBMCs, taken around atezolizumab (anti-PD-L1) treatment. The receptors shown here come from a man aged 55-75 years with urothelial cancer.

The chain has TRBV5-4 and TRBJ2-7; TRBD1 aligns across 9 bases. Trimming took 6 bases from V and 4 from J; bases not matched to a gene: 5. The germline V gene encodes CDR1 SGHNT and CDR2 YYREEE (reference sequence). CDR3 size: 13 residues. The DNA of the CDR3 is TGTGCCAGCAAGAGGACAGGGGATTACGAGCAGTACTTC. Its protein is CASKRTGDYEQYF. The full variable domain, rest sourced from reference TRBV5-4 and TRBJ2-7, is ETGVTQSPTHLIKTRGQQVTLRCSSQSGHNTVSWYQQALGQGPQFIFQYYREEENGRGNFPPRFSGLQFPNYSSELNVNALELDDSALYLCASKRTGDYEQYFGPGTRLTVT.

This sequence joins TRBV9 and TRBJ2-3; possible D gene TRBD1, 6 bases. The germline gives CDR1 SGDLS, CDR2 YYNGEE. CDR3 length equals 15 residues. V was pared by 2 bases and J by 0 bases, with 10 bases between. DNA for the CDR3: TGTGCCAGCAGCGTTGGACAGAGAAGCACAGATACGCAGTATTTT. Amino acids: CASSVGQRSTDTQYF.

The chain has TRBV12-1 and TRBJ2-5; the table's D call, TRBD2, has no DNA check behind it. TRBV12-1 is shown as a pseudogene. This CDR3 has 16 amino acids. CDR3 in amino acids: CASSFRTSGGPETQYF. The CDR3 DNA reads TGTGCCAGCAGCTTTCGGACTAGCGGGGGGCCGGAGACCCAGTACTTC.

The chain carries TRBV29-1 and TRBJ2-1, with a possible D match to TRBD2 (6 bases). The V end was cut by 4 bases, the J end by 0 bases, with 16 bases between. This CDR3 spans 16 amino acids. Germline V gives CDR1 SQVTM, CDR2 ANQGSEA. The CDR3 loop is CSVAGGARSSYNEQFF. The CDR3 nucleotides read TGCAGCGTTGCAGGAGGGGCTAGGAGCTCCTACAATGAGCAGTTCTTC.

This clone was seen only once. This chain's CDR3 is CASRPGGQRQETQYF. In nucleotides, the CDR3 is TGTGCCAGCAGACCCGGGGGACAGAGACAAGAGACCCAGTACTTC. The gene calls are TRBV28 and TRBJ2-5; tentatively, D is TRBD1 (7 bases). This CDR3 has 15 residues. V dropped 6 bases and J dropped 2 bases, with 16 bases sitting between them. Germline CDR1 and CDR2: MDHEN and SYDVKM. The variable domain in full, with the rest retrieved from reference TRBV28 and TRBJ2-5, is DVKVTQSSRYLVKRTGEKVFLECVQDMDHENMFWYRQDPGLGLRLIYFSYDVKMKEKGDIPEGYSVSREKKERFSLILESASTNQTSMYLCASRPGGQRQETQYFGPGTRLLVL.

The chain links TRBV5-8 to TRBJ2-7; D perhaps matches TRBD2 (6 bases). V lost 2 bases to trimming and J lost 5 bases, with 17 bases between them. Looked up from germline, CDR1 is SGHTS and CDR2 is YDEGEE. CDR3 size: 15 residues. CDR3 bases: TGTGCCAGCAGCTTCGAGTCTAGCGTTATGAACGAGCAGTACTTC. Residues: CASSFESSVMNEQYF.

DNA of the CDR3: TGTGCCAGCAGCCAGACTAGCGGTGAGACCCAGTACTTC. It encodes CASSQTSGETQYF. This chain links TRBV7-2 with TRBJ2-5; 9 nucleotides align to TRBD2. The trim removed 5 bases at V and 5 bases at J, leaving 3 bases unmatched. Germline V CDR1 and CDR2: SGHTA, FQGNSA. This CDR3 comprises 13 residues.

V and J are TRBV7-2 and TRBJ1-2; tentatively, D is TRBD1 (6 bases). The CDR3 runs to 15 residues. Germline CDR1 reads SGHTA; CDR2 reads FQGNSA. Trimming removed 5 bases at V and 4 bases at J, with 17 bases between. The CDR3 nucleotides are TGTGCCAGCAGCGTTACAGGGTTGAAAGGCTATGGCTACACCTTC. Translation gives CASSVTGLKGYGYTF.